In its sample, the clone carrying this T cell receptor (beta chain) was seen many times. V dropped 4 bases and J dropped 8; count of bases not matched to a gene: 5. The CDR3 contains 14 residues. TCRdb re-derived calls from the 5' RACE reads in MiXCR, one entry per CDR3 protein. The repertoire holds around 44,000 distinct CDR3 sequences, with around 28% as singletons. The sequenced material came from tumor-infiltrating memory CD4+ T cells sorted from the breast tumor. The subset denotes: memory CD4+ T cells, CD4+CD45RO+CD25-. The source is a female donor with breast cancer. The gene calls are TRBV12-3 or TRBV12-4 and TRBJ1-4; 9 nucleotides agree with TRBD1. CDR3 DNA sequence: TGTGCCAGCAGTTCACAGGGGGCCGGGGAAAAACTGTTTTTT. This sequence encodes CASSSQGAGEKLFF.